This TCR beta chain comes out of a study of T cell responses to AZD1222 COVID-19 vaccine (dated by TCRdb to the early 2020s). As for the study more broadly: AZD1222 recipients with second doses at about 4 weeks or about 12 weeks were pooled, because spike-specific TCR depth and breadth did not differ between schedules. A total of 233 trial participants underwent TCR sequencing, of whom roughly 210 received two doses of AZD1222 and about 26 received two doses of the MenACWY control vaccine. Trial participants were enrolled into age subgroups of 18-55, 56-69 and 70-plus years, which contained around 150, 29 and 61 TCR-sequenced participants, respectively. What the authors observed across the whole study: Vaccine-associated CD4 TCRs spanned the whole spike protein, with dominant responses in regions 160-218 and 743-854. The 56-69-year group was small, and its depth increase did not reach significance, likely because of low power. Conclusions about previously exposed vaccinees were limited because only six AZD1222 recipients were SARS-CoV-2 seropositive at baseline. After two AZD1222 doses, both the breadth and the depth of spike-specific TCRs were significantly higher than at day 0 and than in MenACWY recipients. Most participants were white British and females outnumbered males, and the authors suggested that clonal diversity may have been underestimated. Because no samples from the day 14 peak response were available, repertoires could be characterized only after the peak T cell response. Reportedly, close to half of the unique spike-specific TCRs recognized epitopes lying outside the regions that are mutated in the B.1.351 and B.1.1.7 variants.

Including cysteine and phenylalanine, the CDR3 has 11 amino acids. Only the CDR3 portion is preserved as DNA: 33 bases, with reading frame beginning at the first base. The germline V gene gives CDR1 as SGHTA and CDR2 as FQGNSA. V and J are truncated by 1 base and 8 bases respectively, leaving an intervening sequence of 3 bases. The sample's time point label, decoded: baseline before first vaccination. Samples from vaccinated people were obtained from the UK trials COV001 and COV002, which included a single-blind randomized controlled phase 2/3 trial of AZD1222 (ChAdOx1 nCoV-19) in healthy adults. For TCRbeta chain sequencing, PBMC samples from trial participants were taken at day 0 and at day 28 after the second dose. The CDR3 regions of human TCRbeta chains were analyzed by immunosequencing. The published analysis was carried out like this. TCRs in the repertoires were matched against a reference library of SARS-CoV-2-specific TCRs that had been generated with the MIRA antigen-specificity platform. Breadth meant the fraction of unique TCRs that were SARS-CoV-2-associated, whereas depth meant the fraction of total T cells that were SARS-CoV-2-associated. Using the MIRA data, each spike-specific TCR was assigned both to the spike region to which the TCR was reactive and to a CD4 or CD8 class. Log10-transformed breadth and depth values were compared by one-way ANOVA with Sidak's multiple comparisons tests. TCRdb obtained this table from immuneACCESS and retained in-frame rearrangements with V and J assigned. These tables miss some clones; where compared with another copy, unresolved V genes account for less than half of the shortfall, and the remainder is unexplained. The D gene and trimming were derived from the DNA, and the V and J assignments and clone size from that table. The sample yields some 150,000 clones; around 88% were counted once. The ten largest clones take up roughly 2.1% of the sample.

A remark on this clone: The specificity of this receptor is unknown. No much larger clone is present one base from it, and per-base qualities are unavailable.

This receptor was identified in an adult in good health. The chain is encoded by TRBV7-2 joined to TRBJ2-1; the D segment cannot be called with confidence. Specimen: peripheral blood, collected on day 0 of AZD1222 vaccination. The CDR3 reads CASSLVDEQFF. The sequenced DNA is TGTGCCAGCAGCTTAGTGGATGAGCAGTTCTTC.